These 31 T cell receptor beta chains share one sample of origin, sequenced in a study of long-term antiretroviral therapy in people with HIV. Sequencing used immunoSEQ v3.0 at survey level. Clones were sequenced by immunoSEQ multiplex PCR, and TCRdb holds only the in-frame ones, with some missing. The data hold fewer than 35,000 clones, with just under 80% observed a single time. Specimen: unsorted PBMCs, collected 3.1 years after starting antiretroviral therapy. All receptors come from a woman in her forties or fifties with HIV.

The chain recombines TRBV7-3 with TRBJ1-2; the D gene is possibly TRBD1 (5 bases). Per germline, CDR1 SGHTA and CDR2 FQGTGA. There are 15 residues in the CDR3. V shed 5 bases and J shed 2 bases, with 15 bases lying between them. CDR3 sequence (DNA): TGTGCCAGCAGCCCCCGTGAGGGACTGAACTATGGCTACACCTTC. This codes for CASSPREGLNYGYTF. The full variable domain, in which reference TRBV7-3 and TRBJ1-2 provide the parts outside the CDR3, is GAGVSQTPSNKVTEKGKYVELRCDPISGHTALYWYRQSLGQGPEFLIYFQGTGAADDSGLPNDRFFAVRPEGSVSTLKIQRTERGDSAVYLCASSPREGLNYGYTFGSGTRLTVV.

The gene calls are TRBV2 and TRBJ1-2; 9 bases align to TRBD1. Germline assignment: CDR1 SNHLY and CDR2 FYNNEI. V was pared by 7 bases and J by 8 bases, with 11 bases of the junction left unmatched. The CDR3 contains 14 residues. The CDR3 sequence is CASTLGRTGAGYTF. The CDR3 region has the DNA TGTGCCAGCACCCTGGGTAGGACAGGGGCCGGCTACACCTTC.

The rearrangement joins TRBV25-1 to TRBJ2-5; D could derive from TRBD1 or TRBD2 (5 bases each). This CDR3 comprises 13 residues. Per germline, CDR1 MGHDK and CDR2 SYGVNS. Trimming removed 7 bases from V and 5 bases from J, with 14 bases in between. CDR3 amino acids: CASTTSWGETQYF. The CDR3 coding sequence is TGTGCCAGCACCACCTCTTGGGGGGAGACCCAGTACTTC.

This clone was counted a few times. The gene calls are TRBV11-2 and TRBJ2-4; D unclear. Trimming shortened V by 8 bases and J by 6 bases, and 11 bases separated the two germline ends. From germline, CDR1 is SGHAT and CDR2 FQNNGV. This CDR3 spans 12 amino acids. The chain's CDR3 is CASRLAGNIQYF. DNA for the CDR3: TGTGCCAGCCGGTTAGCCGGAAACATTCAGTACTTC.

This chain connects TRBV6-1 to TRBJ2-7; 11 nucleotides agree with TRBD2. The germline V gene encodes CDR1 MNHNS and CDR2 SASEGT. The length of the CDR3 is 14 residues. J lost 2 bases, V lost 7 bases, and 4 bases had no gene match. The CDR3 protein is CASKLAGGPYEQYV. DNA for the CDR3: TGTGCCAGCAAATTAGCGGGGGGGCCCTACGAGCAGTACGTC.

The gene calls are TRBV29-1 and TRBJ2-1; TRBD1 matches 9 bases. The germline V gene encodes CDR1 SQVTM and CDR2 ANQGSEA. J lost 3 bases, V lost 0 bases, and 6 bases had no gene match. The CDR3 loop spans 16 amino acids. The CDR3 loop reads CSVEDRETGGYNEQFF. The CDR3 region has the DNA TGCAGCGTTGAAGATCGAGAGACAGGGGGCTACAATGAGCAGTTCTTC.

This chain joins TRBV6-5 and TRBJ2-7; 8 nucleotides line up with TRBD1. Per the germline V gene, CDR1 is MNHEY and CDR2 is SVGAGI. The CDR3 has 16 amino acids. V shed 4 bases and J 0 bases; nucleotides not matched to a gene: 8. CDR3 amino acids: CASSFTGGADSYEQYV. CDR3 in DNA: TGTGCCAGCAGTTTTACAGGGGGAGCGGACTCCTACGAGCAGTACGTC.

This sequence joins TRBV2 and TRBJ2-7, with D tentatively TRBD1 (6 bases). With 7 bases removed from V and 6 bases from J, the gap between germline ends came to 16 bases. The CDR3 runs 13 residues. In germline, CDR1 is SNHLY, CDR2 FYNNEI. In nucleotides, the CDR3 is TGTGCCAGCATGGAAAATAACAGGGCCGAGCAGTACGTC. Its translation is CASMENNRAEQYV.

This clone occurred a few times. The chain recombines TRBV7-9 with TRBJ1-6; 8 nucleotides agree with TRBD1. From germline, CDR1 is SEHNR and CDR2 FQNEAQ (reference sequence). J lost 4 bases, V lost 3 bases, and 5 bases had no gene match. The CDR3 loop spans 16 amino acids. The CDR3 DNA is TGTGCCAGCAGCTTCGGACAGGGTTTTTATAATTCACCCCTCCACTTT. This codes for CASSFGQGFYNSPLHF.

A few counts support this clone. The J gene is TRBJ1-6, the V gene TRBV5-6; 7 nucleotides line up with TRBD1. Germline values: CDR1 SGHDT, CDR2 YYEEEE. V lost 2 bases, J lost 7 bases, and 9 bases stayed unmatched. The CDR3 length is 16 residues. For the CDR3, the DNA is TGTGCCAGCAGCTTATTTGAGACAGGGAGGAATTCACCCCTCCACTTT. Translation: CASSLFETGRNSPLHF.

The chain's CDR3 is CASSRLAGVQETQYF. Written as DNA, the CDR3 is TGTGCCAGCAGCCGACTAGCGGGGGTCCAAGAGACCCAGTACTTC. The rearrangement joins TRBV11-2 to TRBJ2-5, with 12 bases matching TRBD2. This CDR3 is 15 amino acids long. CDR1 is SGHAT and CDR2 is FQNNGV in the germline V gene. V dropped 5 bases and J dropped 1; count of bases not matched to a gene: 2.

The chain links TRBV6-5 to TRBJ1-1; 9 positions agree with TRBD1. Germline V lookup: CDR1 MNHEY, CDR2 SVGAGI. V lost 5 bases and J lost 4; bases outside the gene matches: 8. The CDR3 runs 15 residues. The chain's CDR3 is CASSGDRGAVTEAFF. The CDR3 DNA follows: TGTGCCAGCAGTGGCGACAGGGGGGCTGTCACTGAAGCTTTCTTT.

This clone came up a few times. The J gene is TRBJ1-5, the V gene TRBV27; D is possibly TRBD1 (6 bases). CDR1 and CDR2 from the germline V gene are MNHEY and SMNVEV (reference sequence). The ends were cut back, 8 bases at V and 3 bases at J, with 17 bases in the middle. This CDR3 contains 15 residues. The CDR3 coding sequence is TGTGCCAGCTGCTCACGGGGGGCCTTCAATCAGCCCCAGCATTTT. As protein: CASCSRGAFNQPQHF.

The chain recombines TRBV11-2 with TRBJ1-2; the match to TRBD1 covers 7 bases. Germline CDR1 is SGHAT and CDR2 is FQNNGV. The CDR3 extends over 15 amino acids. Trimming took 2 bases from V and 4 from J; bases not matched to a gene: 7. The CDR3 protein is CASSLTRQGGYGYTF. As DNA, the CDR3 is TGTGCCAGCAGCTTAACTCGGCAGGGGGGCTATGGCTACACCTTC.

A single count supports this clone. The rearrangement joins TRBV5-1 to TRBJ2-7; D is unclear. The CDR3 is 16 amino acids. Germline CDR1 reads SGHRS; CDR2 reads YFSETQ. V was cut by 3 bases and J by 2 bases, with 18 bases left in between. The CDR3 coding sequence is TGCGCCAGCAGCTCCCCCCCGTACTACCCAACCTACGAGCAGTACGTC. It encodes CASSSPPYYPTYEQYV.

The chain is built from TRBV9 and TRBJ2-5; D may be TRBD1 (6 bases). The CDR3 has 14 residues. Trimming removed 4 bases at V and 5 bases at J, with 15 bases between. Germline assignment: CDR1 SGDLS and CDR2 YYNGEE. The CDR3 loop is CASSRPGAGETQYF. The CDR3, as DNA: TGTGCCAGCAGCCGCCCAGGGGCCGGGGAGACCCAGTACTTC.

This chain joins TRBV9 and TRBJ2-3; D is unclear. The germline V gene has CDR1 SGDLS and CDR2 YYNGEE. There are 13 residues in the CDR3. Between the trimmed V and J ends, which lost 1 base and 0 bases, there was a span of 3 bases. The CDR3 nucleotides are TGTGCCAGCAGCGTATTGAGCACAGATACGCAGTATTTT. This sequence encodes CASSVLSTDTQYF.

V usage is TRBV28 and J usage is TRBJ2-2; D is ambiguous. This CDR3 region has 11 residues. V was cut by 7 bases and J by 4 bases, with 4 bases left in between. Germline loops: CDR1 MDHEN, CDR2 SYDVKM. The CDR3 DNA sequence: TGTGCCAGCATGATCACCGGGGAGCTGTTTTTT. Amino acid sequence: CASMITGELFF.

The rearrangement links TRBV29-1 to TRBJ2-2; D unclear. Trimming shortened V by 3 bases and J by 1 base, and 6 bases separated the two germline ends. The CDR3 spans 13 residues. Germline V gene sequence: CDR1 SQVTM, CDR2 ANQGSEA. CDR3 sequence: CSVEGENTGELFF. CDR3 DNA: TGCAGCGTTGAGGGTGAGAACACCGGGGAGCTGTTTTTT.

The V gene is TRBV30, the J gene TRBJ2-2; D is undetermined. From germline, CDR1 is GTSNPN and CDR2 SVGIG (reference sequence). This CDR3 contains 12 residues. The V end lost 2 bases, the J end lost 5 bases, and 6 bases lay between the germline ends. The CDR3: CAWSPPTGELFF. The DNA for the CDR3 is TGTGCCTGGAGTCCTCCTACCGGGGAGCTGTTTTTT.

The chain is built from TRBV7-3 and TRBJ1-1, with 8 bases identical to TRBD1. V trimming: 5 bases; J trimming: 1 base; junction bases outside the gene matches: 3. The CDR3 has 14 residues. Looked up from germline, CDR1 is SGHTA and CDR2 is FQGTGA. The CDR3 is CASSHGQGNTEAFF. The CDR3 DNA reads as TGTGCCAGCAGCCATGGACAGGGGAACACTGAAGCTTTCTTT.

V is TRBV30 and J is TRBJ1-1; unclear D gene. CDR1 and CDR2 from the germline V gene are GTSNPN and SVGIG (reference sequence). The CDR3 loop spans 14 amino acids. The ends were cut back, 0 bases at V and 1 base at J, with 9 bases in the middle. The CDR3 bases are TGTGCCTGGAGTGTACTGCCCCGGAACACTGAAGCTTTCTTT. Its translation: CAWSVLPRNTEAFF.

The chain combines TRBV11-2 with TRBJ2-1; 8 nucleotides align to TRBD2. Germline values: CDR1 SGHAT, CDR2 FQNNGV. The CDR3 loop spans 12 amino acids. V shed 5 bases, J shed 9 bases, and the junction held 3 bases outside the gene matches. CDR3: CASSGLATEQFF. The CDR3 DNA is TGTGCCAGCAGCGGACTAGCAACTGAGCAGTTCTTC. Drawing the rest from reference TRBV11-2 and TRBJ2-1, the complete variable domain is EAGVAQSPRYKIIEKRQSVAFWCNPISGHATLYWYQQILGQGPKLLIQFQNNGVVDDSQLPKDRFSAERLKGVDSTLKIQPAKLEDSAVYLCASSGLATEQFFGPGTRLTVL.

This clone was picked up a small number of times. This chain connects TRBV7-2 to TRBJ1-1; 7 bases match TRBD1. Trimming took 5 bases from V and 1 from J; bases not matched to a gene: 4. This CDR3 contains 14 residues. CDR1 is SGHTA, CDR2 FQGNSA, per germline. The CDR3 coding sequence is TGTGCCAGCAGCCCCCGGACAGGGAACACTGAAGCTTTCTTT. This encodes CASSPRTGNTEAFF.

The V gene is TRBV30, the J gene TRBJ2-5, with TRBD2 matching over 11 bases. Trimming removed 6 bases from V and 4 bases from J; junction bases left unmatched: 10. The CDR3 covers 15 residues. Per germline, CDR1 GTSNPN and CDR2 SVGIG (reference sequence). This CDR3 is CACEPGLAGRETQYF. The CDR3 DNA reads TGTGCCTGTGAACCAGGACTAGCGGGTCGAGAGACCCAGTACTTC.

The V gene is TRBV7-2, the J gene TRBJ1-6; the D gene is possibly TRBD1 (5 bases). V lost 5 bases, J lost 10 bases, and 21 bases lay in between. Germline CDR1 reads SGHTA; CDR2 reads FQGNSA. The CDR3 loop spans 16 amino acids. The CDR3 here is CASSPHMTELRSPLHF. The CDR3 nucleotides are TGTGCCAGCAGCCCTCACATGACAGAATTAAGGTCACCCCTCCACTTT.

The chain is built from TRBV6-1 and TRBJ2-2; 8 nucleotides agree with TRBD2. V lost 8 bases and J lost 4; bases outside the gene matches: 9. CDR1 and CDR2 from the germline V gene are MNHNS and SASEGT. The CDR3 totals 15 residues. The CDR3 here is CASARGGRTTGELFF. CDR3 in DNA: TGTGCCAGCGCCCGGGGGGGCCGGACCACCGGGGAGCTGTTTTTT.

This sequence joins TRBV6-5 and TRBJ1-2; the D gene is possibly TRBD1 (5 bases). Per germline, CDR1 MNHEY and CDR2 SVGAGI. The CDR3 is made up of 16 amino acids. Trimming removed 2 bases at V and 0 bases at J, with 13 bases between. CDR3 region: CASSYEAGTANYGYTF. The CDR3 DNA is TGTGCCAGCAGTTACGAAGCTGGGACGGCTAACTATGGCTACACCTTC.

The chain uses TRBV5-1 and TRBJ1-5, with 9 bases matching TRBD1. In germline, CDR1 is SGHRS, CDR2 YFSETQ. The trim removed 4 bases at V and 5 bases at J, leaving 7 bases unmatched. The CDR3 consists of 15 residues. The CDR3 nucleotides read TGCGCCAGCAGCGGACCGGGACAGGGCTATCAGCCCCAGCATTTT. The encoded protein is CASSGPGQGYQPQHF.

This clone has a handful of counts. The V call is TRBV6-5, the J call TRBJ1-5; TRBD1 matches at 11 bases. Germline values: CDR1 MNHEY, CDR2 SVGAGI. Germline trimming cut 6 bases from V and 7 bases from J; bases unmatched to any gene: 5. This CDR3 spans 14 amino acids. DNA for the CDR3: TGTGCCAGCAGGGACAGGGGGCTAGGGCAGCCCCAGCATTTT. It codes for CASRDRGLGQPQHF.

CDR3 nucleotide sequence: TGTGCCAGCAGGCCGGACACAGGGCAGCCCCAGCATTTT. Encoded protein: CASRPDTGQPQHF. The chain carries TRBV2 and TRBJ1-5, with D possibly TRBD1 on 6 matching bases. From germline, CDR1 is SNHLY and CDR2 FYNNEI. Trimming left V 6 bases short and J 7 bases short, with 13 bases between. CDR3 size: 13 residues.